The clone carrying this T cell receptor beta chain was observed a few times. Its specificity is unknown. TCRB transcripts that were expressed got sequenced, as all of the isolated RNA had been reverse transcribed. The data were produced by immunoSEQ multiplex PCR, yet TCRdb's version contains in-frame clones alone and is incomplete. The sample lists a few hundred thousand clones; around 19% were seen once. The data stem from a study of beta chain features in type 1 diabetes. This CDR3 contains 16 residues. CDR1 and CDR2 (germline): SEHNR, FQNEAQ (reference sequence). V trimming: 4 bases; J trimming: 5 bases; junction bases outside the gene matches: 8. Study results and limitations: Possible PCR preference for shorter templates applied equally to patients and controls.

The sequenced material came from naive CD4+ T cells from blood. The chain is built from TRBV7-9 and TRBJ2-2, with 9 bases matching TRBD1. The TCR was taken from a woman aged 18-29 years in good health. CDR3 sequence reads: CASSWTGTGLTGELFF. The CDR3 DNA reads as TGTGCCAGCAGCTGGACCGGGACAGGGCTTACCGGGGAGCTGTTTTTT.